The 15 T cell receptor beta chains below come from one sample, sequenced in a study of T cell responses to AZD1222 COVID-19 vaccine. TCRdb's copy holds only in-frame clones and misses some; the assay was immunoSEQ multiplex PCR. The profile shows approximately 100,000 clones, roughly nine tenths of them singletons. Sequences were derived from peripheral blood, sampled on day 0 of AZD1222 vaccination. The source of these receptors is an adult in good health.

This clone has a single count. The chain uses TRBV19 and TRBJ1-2; D is uncertain. This CDR3 contains 12 residues. Trimming cost V 7 bases and J 5 bases, with 11 bases left between them. Germline assignment: CDR1 LNHDA and CDR2 SQIVND (reference sequence). CDR3 in DNA: TGTGCCAGTACTGCCGATTCTTATGGCTACACCTTC. This encodes CASTADSYGYTF.

The chain combines TRBV27 with TRBJ1-5; D unresolved. The CDR3 is 14 residues long. Trimming pared 5 bases from V and 0 bases from J, leaving 8 bases between. Germline V lookup: CDR1 MNHEY, CDR2 SMNVEV (reference sequence). CDR3 sequence (DNA): TGTGCCAGCAGTCAGATGAATAGCAATCAGCCCCAGCATTTT. Its protein product is CASSQMNSNQPQHF.

The chain recombines TRBV12-3 or TRBV12-4 with TRBJ1-1; no reliable D call. CDR3 length equals 13 residues. Trimming cost V 1 base and J 10 bases, with 13 bases left between them. The CDR3 region has the DNA TGTGCCAGCAGTTTAGGAGGACTATTCAGAGCTTTCTTT. Encoded protein: CASSLGGLFRAFF.

This clone was observed a few times. The CDR3 nucleotides read TGTGCCAGCAGTGTCGCCGGGAGCCCGGGGACCCGGGAGCTGTTTTTT. The encoded protein is CASSVAGSPGTRELFF. V gene TRBV11-2 combines with J gene TRBJ2-2, with D tentatively TRBD2 (6 bases). The CDR3 sequence is 16 residues long. Deletions cut 6 bases from V and 9 bases from J, with 23 bases between. Germline V lookup: CDR1 SGHAT, CDR2 FQNNGV.

V gene TRBV11-2 combines with J gene TRBJ2-5; the D gene could be TRBD1 or TRBD2 (7 bases each). Trimming took off 6 bases at V and 4 bases at J, with 15 bases between the two ends. CDR1 and CDR2 from the germline V gene are SGHAT and FQNNGV. The CDR3 has 14 residues. CDR3 sequence: CASSQGGRLETQYF. The DNA of the CDR3 is TGTGCCAGCAGTCAGGGGGGGCGCCTAGAGACCCAGTACTTC.

The CDR3 loop is CRQQAYEQYF. CDR3 nucleotides: TGCAGGCAACAAGCCTACGAGCAGTACTTC. The chain carries TRBV20-1 and TRBJ2-7, with D uncertain. CDR3 size: 10 residues. Germline lookup yields CDR1 DFQATT and CDR2 SNEGSKA (reference sequence).

V usage is TRBV6-1 and J usage is TRBJ2-7; TRBD1 matches at 11 bases. Germline CDR1 reads MNHNS; CDR2 reads SASEGT. After removal of 1 base from V and 6 bases from J, the junction contained 2 bases not matched to a gene. The CDR3 spans 14 residues. The CDR3 coding sequence is TGTGCCAGCAGTGAAGGGACAGGGGGCGTCGAGCAGTACTTC. This translates into CASSEGTGGVEQYF.

The chain is built from TRBV6-5 and TRBJ2-3; D possibly matches TRBD1 or TRBD2 (6 bases each). V lost 6 bases and J lost 4, with 14 bases in between. This CDR3 region has 14 residues. Germline V CDR1 and CDR2: MNHEY, SVGAGI. The CDR3 DNA reads as TGTGCCAGCAGCCGGCCAGGGGAGGCAGATACGCAGTATTTT. Translating gives CASSRPGEADTQYF.

The rearrangement joins TRBV11-2 to TRBJ2-1; a weak D match, TRBD2 (7 bases). CDR3 length: 14 residues. Trimming pared 5 bases from V and 9 bases from J, leaving 17 bases between. Per germline, CDR1 SGHAT and CDR2 FQNNGV. DNA for the CDR3: TGTGCCAGCAGCCCTATTCGGGGGGCGGGTGAGCAGTTCTTC. Translation gives CASSPIRGAGEQFF.

The rearrangement uses TRBV29-1 and TRBJ2-1; D is uncertain. Germline-derived CDR1 and CDR2 are SQVTM and ANQGSEA. This CDR3 has 12 residues. V lost 1 base to trimming and J lost 7 bases, with 8 bases between them. CDR3 in amino acids: CSVEARFNEQFF. The CDR3 nucleotides read TGCAGCGTTGAAGCTCGGTTTAATGAGCAGTTCTTC.

V usage is TRBV12-3 or TRBV12-4 and J usage is TRBJ1-5, with 7 bases aligning to TRBD1. This CDR3 is built from 13 residues. The V gene end was trimmed by 6 bases and the J gene end by 3 bases; junction bases not matched to a gene: 2. The CDR3 spells CASRGTVNQPQHF. The DNA of the CDR3 is TGTGCCAGCAGGGGGACAGTCAATCAGCCCCAGCATTTT.

V is TRBV6-5 and J is TRBJ1-2; D perhaps matches TRBD1 (6 bases). V was clipped by 0 bases and J by 6 bases, with 14 bases between them. The CDR3 consists of 15 residues. Germline CDR1 reads MNHEY; CDR2 reads SVGAGI. The CDR3 DNA reads as TGTGCCAGCAGTTACTCTTGGGGGGCTGGGGATGGCTACACCTTC. Encoded protein: CASSYSWGAGDGYTF.

The rearrangement links TRBV3-1 (or the pseudogene TRBV3-2) to TRBJ1-6; D is unresolved. The CDR3 has 13 residues. The V gene lost 0 bases and the J gene lost 11 bases, with 8 bases spanning the gap. Germline loops: CDR1 LGHDT, CDR2 YNNKEL (reference sequence). The CDR3 bases are TGTGCCAGCAGCCAAGATACGAGGGCACCCCTCCACTTT. It encodes CASSQDTRAPLHF.

J is TRBJ2-1 and V is TRBV7-9; D remains unclear. Trimming took 5 bases from V and 6 from J, leaving 26 bases between them. The CDR3 has 18 amino acids. CDR1 SEHNR and CDR2 FQNEAQ come from the germline V gene (reference sequence). The CDR3 region is CASSALRGPAGKSNEQFF. For the CDR3, the DNA is TGTGCCAGCAGCGCCCTTCGCGGTCCAGCCGGAAAATCCAATGAGCAGTTCTTC.

The rearrangement joins TRBV7-9 to TRBJ1-6; D possibly corresponds to TRBD1 (5 bases). Germline assignment: CDR1 SEHNR and CDR2 FQNEAQ (reference sequence). The CDR3 is 15 amino acids. Trimming cost V 1 base and J 9 bases, with 13 bases left between them. CDR3 sequence reads: CASSLESGGRSPLHF. In DNA form, the CDR3 reads TGTGCCAGCAGCTTAGAATCGGGGGGTCGTTCACCCCTCCACTTT.